These T cell receptor beta chains were read from a single sample in a study of T cells in Graves' hyperthyroidism and ophthalmopathy. TCRdb reprocessed the multiplex PCR reads via MiXCR and lists one record per CDR3 protein. The sample includes 300,000 or so distinct CDR3 sequences, roughly a fifth of them seen just once. Sequencing input: blood. The origin of the receptors is a woman aged 45-60 years with Graves' hyperthyroidism. Each CDR3 is given with its conserved first and last residue.

v_gene	j_gene	CDR3aa
TRBV9	TRBJ1-4	CASSVADRVNYEKLFF
TRBV18	TRBJ2-2	CASSESRGNTGELFF
TRBV6-1	TRBJ1-1	CASSFSTGEAFF
TRBV20-1	TRBJ1-5	CSARVLGSNQPQHF
TRBV3-1	TRBJ2-5	CASSHLSGKDIIETQYF
TRBV6-6	TRBJ2-7	CASSYSKVSYEQYF
TRBV7-9	TRBJ2-1	CASSLANYNEQFF
TRBV7-9	TRBJ1-5	CASSLETGLNQPQHF
TRBV5-4	TRBJ2-1	CASSSGTSGPNEQFF
TRBV14	TRBJ2-2	CASSHPRTWKNTGELFF
TRBV7-2	TRBJ2-3	CASSPSVTTQYF
TRBV20-1	TRBJ2-3	CSARLPGLANSDTQYF
TRBV13	TRBJ2-7	CASSSRVVTYEQYF
TRBV3-1	TRBJ2-5	CASSLQGGVETQYF
TRBV5-1	TRBJ2-7	CTSSLGGQGTYEQYF
TRBV7-9	TRBJ2-2	CASILGRYTGELFF
TRBV6-2/TRBV6-3	TRBJ1-2	CASSYTRFIGGYTF
TRBV5-1	TRBJ1-1	CASSLATGRWDTEAFF
TRBV9	TRBJ2-1	CASSVRLAGSNEQFF
TRBV11-3	TRBJ2-4	CASSLDTGVHTKNIQYF
TRBV5-8	TRBJ2-3	CASSPWAGGSSRTHTQYF
TRBV10-2	TRBJ2-7	CASRGSGTYEQYF
TRBV28	TRBJ1-2	CASSLGGTGSFSYGYTF
TRBV6-1	TRBJ2-5	CASSNRGEVETQYF
TRBV3-1	TRBJ1-5	CASSQGRGLSQPQHF
TRBV2	TRBJ2-3	CASSRLAGGADTQYF
TRBV7-9	TRBJ2-6	CASSSTGANVLTF
TRBV7-8	TRBJ2-2	CASSFGGRNTGELFF
TRBV12-5	TRBJ2-5	CASGSGETQYF
TRBV3-1	TRBJ1-3	CASEGRGGNTIYF
TRBV28	TRBJ1-1	CASSAGTAYTEAFF
TRBV7-9	TRBJ2-7	CASSLARDYEQYF
TRBV6-1	TRBJ1-5	CASSAKDSSTQPQHF
TRBV6-1	TRBJ2-5	CASSESVRRRSQETQYF
TRBV7-8	TRBJ2-7	CASFRAKPPYEQYF
TRBV24-1	TRBJ2-7	CATSRTVGGEQYF
TRBV6-1	TRBJ1-2	CASSAPRPPNYGYTF
TRBV27	TRBJ1-2	CASSLNARGYGYTF
TRBV28	TRBJ2-2	CASNPVWRVDTGELFF
TRBV30	TRBJ2-5	CAWRATEETQYF
TRBV20-1	TRBJ2-7	CSTHRGGKGQYF
TRBV4-1	TRBJ1-5	CASSQQGMNQPQHF
TRBV6-1	TRBJ1-1	CASSRSGTEAFF
TRBV7-9	TRBJ2-7	CASSLGFGSSYEQYF
TRBV2	TRBJ2-1	CASRVGQGSYNEQFF
TRBV6-5	TRBJ2-2	CASSYFQAGVNTGELFF